The 18 T cell receptor beta chains in this list originate from one sample, sequenced in a study of response to subunit inactivated influenza vaccine. TCRdb re-derived calls from the RT-PCR reads in MiXCR, one entry per CDR3 protein. The data hold almost 250,000 distinct CDR3 sequences, with 9% to 15% observed a single time. The material sequenced was non-naive T cells sorted from PBMCs, taken 14 to 15 days before vaccination. The receptor set was obtained from a middle-aged man who received an inactivated influenza vaccine.

This clonotype was observed at least ten times. This chain connects TRBV6-2 or TRBV6-3 to TRBJ1-2; D may be TRBD1 (6 bases). This CDR3 is built from 16 residues. V was shortened by 8 bases and J by 8 bases, with 27 bases between the two germline ends. Germline V gene sequence: CDR1 MNHEY, CDR2 SVGEGT. CDR3 amino acids: CASYLGTGSRGEGYTF. CDR3 nucleotides: TGTGCCAGCTACCTCGGGACGGGATCAAGGGGGGAAGGCTACACCTTC.

This clonotype was seen only a few times. This chain links TRBV20-1 with TRBJ2-1, with D unclear. Deletions cut 0 bases from V and 3 bases from J, with 9 bases between. The CDR3 length is 14 residues. Germline loops: CDR1 DFQATT, CDR2 SNEGSKA (reference sequence). Here the CDR3 reads CSARDRYSYNEQFF. CDR3 DNA: TGCAGTGCTAGAGATCGTTATAGCTACAATGAGCAGTTCTTC.

In its sample, this clonotype was seen many times. This rearrangement joins TRBV7-2 to TRBJ1-3, with D perhaps matching TRBD1 (5 bases). Germline lookup yields CDR1 SGHTA and CDR2 FQGNSA. Trimming pared 1 base from V and 2 bases from J, leaving 15 bases between. CDR3 size: 17 residues. This CDR3 is CASSLVPGGNPGNTIYF. CDR3 DNA: TGTGCCAGCAGCTTAGTTCCGGGGGGAAACCCTGGAAACACCATATATTTT. Full variable domain (missing parts from reference TRBV7-2 and TRBJ1-3): GAGVSQSPSNKVTEKGKDVELRCDPISGHTALYWYRQSLGQGLEFLIYFQGNSAPDKSGLPSDRFSAERTGGSVSTLTIQRTQQEDSAVYLCASSLVPGGNPGNTIYFGEGSWLTVV.

V is TRBV19 and J is TRBJ1-6; 12 bases are shared with TRBD1. The V gene's germline CDR1 is LNHDA and CDR2 SQIVND (reference sequence). Trimming cost V 5 bases and J 7 bases; bases outside gene matches: 6. The CDR3 loop spans 16 amino acids. This CDR3 reads CASSYPGQGANSPLHF. The CDR3 bases are TGTGCCAGTAGTTACCCGGGACAGGGGGCGAATTCACCCCTCCACTTT.

This clonotype was seen once. This sequence joins TRBV11-2 and TRBJ1-1; D gene unclear. The germline CDR1 and CDR2 sequences are SGHAT and FQNNGV. The CDR3 spans 15 residues. Between the trimmed V and J ends, which lost 2 bases and 0 bases, there was a span of 10 bases. The CDR3 loop is CASSLMGYMNTEAFF. Here the CDR3 DNA reads TGTGCCAGCAGCTTAATGGGTTACATGAACACTGAAGCTTTCTTT.

This clonotype was observed a handful of times. The genes are TRBV7-9 and TRBJ2-7; no reliable D call. CDR3 length: 11 amino acids. Trimming removed 8 bases from V and 5 bases from J, with 10 bases in between. Germline V lookup: CDR1 SEHNR, CDR2 FQNEAQ (reference sequence). CDR3 sequence reads: CASGRYHEQYF. In DNA, the CDR3 is TGTGCCAGCGGCAGGTACCACGAGCAGTACTTC.

The V call is TRBV5-6, the J call TRBJ2-1, with 11 bases aligning to TRBD2. Trimming took 5 bases from V and 3 from J; bases not matched to a gene: 4. Germline V CDR1 and CDR2: SGHDT, YYEEEE. This CDR3 spans 15 amino acids. In nucleotides, the CDR3 is TGTGCCAGCAGATTAGCGGGGGGGGTCTACAATGAGCAGTTCTTC. It encodes CASRLAGGVYNEQFF.

This clonotype was observed a handful of times. This rearrangement joins TRBV19 to TRBJ2-1, with D perhaps TRBD1 (5 bases). The CDR3 is 14 amino acids. The germline CDR1 and CDR2 sequences are LNHDA and SQIVND (reference sequence). Deletions cut 3 bases from V and 4 bases from J, with 10 bases between. DNA of the CDR3: TGTGCCAGTAGTATCTCTGACAGATACAATGAGCAGTTCTTC. This sequence encodes CASSISDRYNEQFF.

The gene calls are TRBV20-1 and TRBJ2-2, with D perhaps matching TRBD1 or TRBD2 (5 bases each). Trimming stripped 3 bases from V and 4 bases from J, with 18 bases between. In germline, CDR1 is DFQATT, CDR2 SNEGSKA (reference sequence). CDR3 length: 16 residues. CDR3 residues: CSARVPGTELTGELFF. Written as DNA, the CDR3 is TGCAGTGCTAGGGTGCCGGGGACGGAACTCACCGGGGAGCTGTTTTTT.

The CDR3 sequence: CASSQESSGRARTDTQYF. For the CDR3, the DNA is TGTGCCAGCAGCCAAGAATCCAGCGGGAGGGCCCGAACAGATACGCAGTATTTT. The chain joins TRBV4-2 to TRBJ2-3, with TRBD2 matching over 10 bases. V gave up 0 bases and J gave up 3 bases; unmatched junction bases: 9. Germline V CDR1 and CDR2: LGHNA, YNFKEQ. CDR3 size: 18 residues.

This clonotype was seen only a few times. The V call is TRBV6-1, the J call TRBJ2-1, with TRBD2 matching over 7 bases. V lost 5 bases and J lost 0; bases outside the gene matches: 1. CDR1 is MNHNS and CDR2 is SASEGT in the germline V gene. CDR3 length: 14 residues. The CDR3 region has the DNA TGTGCCAGCAGTAGCGGGATCTCCTACAATGAGCAGTTCTTC. Translating gives CASSSGISYNEQFF.

In its sample, this clonotype was seen a few times. The chain uses TRBV12-3 or TRBV12-4 and TRBJ1-2; D is uncertain. This CDR3 is 15 amino acids long. V was shortened by 2 bases and J by 0 bases, with 10 bases between the two germline ends. The CDR3 region has the DNA TGTGCCAGCAGTTTACGATCACAAGCTAACTATGGCTACACCTTC. It is translated as CASSLRSQANYGYTF.

The V and J genes are TRBV11-2 and TRBJ2-1; D is undetermined. The ends were cut back, 1 base at V and 8 bases at J, with 6 bases in the middle. Looked up from germline, CDR1 is SGHAT and CDR2 is FQNNGV. This CDR3 has 12 residues. In DNA form, the CDR3 reads TGTGCCAGCAGCTTAGGTCGGCATGAGCAGTTCTTC. It specifies CASSLGRHEQFF.

This rearrangement joins TRBV7-2 to TRBJ2-1; 16 positions agree with TRBD2. J lost 9 bases, V lost 5 bases, and 4 bases had no gene match. The CDR3 extends over 15 amino acids. Germline-derived CDR1 and CDR2 are SGHTA and FQGNSA. For the CDR3, the DNA is TGTGCCAGCAGCCGTGGGACTAGCGGGGGGGTTGAGCAGTTCTTC. Translated, it gives CASSRGTSGGVEQFF. Filled out from reference TRBV7-2 and TRBJ2-1, the complete variable domain reads GAGVSQSPSNKVTEKGKDVELRCDPISGHTALYWYRQSLGQGLEFLIYFQGNSAPDKSGLPSDRFSAERTGGSVSTLTIQRTQQEDSAVYLCASSRGTSGGVEQFFGPGTRLTVL.

This chain links TRBV7-9 with TRBJ2-1, with D perhaps given as TRBD1 or TRBD2 (6 bases each). The CDR3 consists of 15 residues. Germline loops: CDR1 SEHNR, CDR2 FQNEAQ (reference sequence). V lost 0 bases, J lost 5 bases, and 11 bases lay in between. CDR3 loop: CASSLAGGYDNEQFF. The CDR3 DNA is TGTGCCAGCAGCTTAGCCGGGGGCTACGACAATGAGCAGTTCTTC. Based on the CDR3 plus reference TRBV7-9 and TRBJ2-1, the full variable domain is DTGVSQNPRHKITKRGQNVTFRCDPISEHNRLYWYRQTLGQGPEFLTYFQNEAQLEKSRLLSDRFSAERPKGSFSTLEIQRTEQGDSAMYLCASSLAGGYDNEQFFGPGTRLTVL.

The chain links TRBV9 to TRBJ2-5, with TRBD2 matching 12 bases. CDR1 and CDR2 from the germline V gene are SGDLS and YYNGEE. CDR3 length: 15 residues. V lost 3 bases and J lost 2; bases outside the gene matches: 2. The CDR3 reads CASSASGGAQETQYF. For the CDR3, the DNA is TGTGCCAGCAGCGCTAGCGGGGGGGCGCAAGAGACCCAGTACTTC.

Only a few counts were recorded for this clonotype. The J gene is TRBJ2-1, the V gene TRBV20-1; 14 bases are a match to TRBD2. This CDR3 is built from 17 residues. With V trimmed by 0 bases and J by 4 bases, 5 bases remained unmatched. Germline V CDR1 and CDR2: DFQATT, SNEGSKA (reference sequence). The CDR3 coding sequence is TGCAGTGCTAGAGATCTGGGGACTAGCGGGAGTTACAATGAGCAGTTCTTC. Its translation: CSARDLGTSGSYNEQFF.

The chain uses TRBV7-9 and TRBJ2-1, with 8 bases lining up with TRBD1. V was pared by 5 bases and J by 7 bases, with 7 bases of the junction left unmatched. CDR3 length: 14 residues. Germline values: CDR1 SEHNR, CDR2 FQNEAQ (reference sequence). CDR3 loop: CASSKRQGRNEQFF. CDR3 nucleotide sequence: TGTGCCAGCAGCAAGCGACAGGGGAGGAATGAGCAGTTCTTC.